The 28 T cell receptor beta chains reported below all come from one sample, sequenced in a study of T cell changes during pregnancy in multiple sclerosis. Clones were read by immunoSEQ multiplex PCR, and TCRdb kept only the in-frame ones, dropping some. Seen here are around 110,000 clones, 92% observed once, and the top ten hold about 1.5%. The source material was peripheral blood, sampled in the third trimester of pregnancy. These receptors all stem from a female donor with multiple sclerosis, enrolled in a pregnancy study.

This chain links TRBV5-1 with TRBJ2-6, with D uncertain. This CDR3 is 17 amino acids long. V dropped 0 bases and J dropped 4 bases, with 14 bases sitting between them. From germline, CDR1 is SGHRS and CDR2 YFSETQ. CDR3 bases: TGCGCCAGCAGCTTGGGGCCGTTACCCTCCGGGGCCAACGTCCTGACTTTC. It is translated as CASSLGPLPSGANVLTF.

The genes are TRBV15 and TRBJ2-7; a possible D gene is TRBD1 (6 bases). This CDR3 comprises 15 residues. The V gene's germline CDR1 is LNHNV and CDR2 YYDKDF (reference sequence). V was clipped by 0 bases and J by 3 bases, with 12 bases between them. This chain's CDR3 is CATSRDIGRGYEQYF. DNA for the CDR3: TGTGCCACCAGCAGAGATATAGGCAGGGGCTACGAGCAGTACTTC.

The genes are TRBV21-1 and TRBJ2-2; the table gives TRBD2 as D, unverified against the DNA. TRBV21-1 is marked as a pseudogene. The CDR3 covers 15 residues. The chain's CDR3 is CASIPPGWDTGELFF. As DNA, the CDR3 is TGTGCCAGCATCCCTCCGGGGTGGGACACCGGGGAGCTGTTTTTT.

The chain recombines TRBV7-7 with TRBJ2-1; 9 nucleotides match TRBD2. V was pared by 0 bases and J by 7 bases, with 13 bases of the junction left unmatched. Germline V CDR1 and CDR2: SSHAT, FNYEAQ (reference sequence). The CDR3 extends over 18 amino acids. The chain's CDR3 is CASSLAPGPAGGLNEQFF. In DNA form, the CDR3 reads TGTGCCAGCAGCTTAGCGCCAGGACCAGCGGGGGGACTAAATGAGCAGTTCTTC.

V is TRBV19 and J is TRBJ2-7, with D perhaps matching TRBD1 (5 bases). CDR3 length: 14 residues. Trimming stripped 6 bases from V and 6 bases from J, with 18 bases between. Per the germline V gene, CDR1 is LNHDA and CDR2 is SQIVND (reference sequence). The CDR3 coding sequence is TGTGCCAGTAGCCAACTCCTTAGGACACGCGAGCAGTACTTC. Translated: CASSQLLRTREQYF.

The CDR3 DNA reads as TGTGCCTGGAGTGTAGGGGGCCCGGGACAGGGATTCTACGAGCAGTACTTC. Protein: CAWSVGGPGQGFYEQYF. The V and J genes are TRBV30 and TRBJ2-7; 9 bases line up with TRBD1. Unmatched junction bases numbered 12, after V lost 0 bases and J lost 3 bases. Germline CDR1 is GTSNPN and CDR2 is SVGIG (reference sequence). The CDR3 has 17 residues.

The J gene is TRBJ2-1, the V gene TRBV9, with 7 bases lining up with TRBD1. This CDR3 region has 13 residues. V was clipped by 3 bases and J by 6 bases; unmatched bases: 3. Germline CDR1 is SGDLS and CDR2 is YYNGEE. In DNA, the CDR3 is TGTGCCAGCAGCGCTTGGGACAGCAATGAGCAGTTCTTC. It encodes CASSAWDSNEQFF. Looking up the rest from reference TRBV9 and TRBJ2-1 gives the full variable domain: DSGVTQTPKHLITATGQRVTLRCSPRSGDLSVYWYQQSLDQGLQFLIQYYNGEERAKGNILERFSAQQFPDLHSELNLSSLELGDSALYFCASSAWDSNEQFFGPGTRLTVL.

The V call is TRBV10-3, the J call TRBJ1-1; D ambiguous. The CDR3 has 14 residues. Per the germline V gene, CDR1 is ENHRY and CDR2 is SYGVKD. V was pared by 3 bases and J by 1 base, with 9 bases between. CDR3 DNA: TGTGCCATCAGTGAACAGACCCAGAACACTGAAGCTTTCTTT. Residues: CAISEQTQNTEAFF.

The rearrangement joins TRBV5-1 to TRBJ2-7; no firm D call. Trimming removed 2 bases at V and 2 bases at J, with 11 bases between. CDR3 length: 14 amino acids. The germline gives CDR1 SGHRS, CDR2 YFSETQ. DNA for the CDR3: TGCGCCAGCAGCTTAGTAACCAGCGCCTACGAGCAGTACTTC. It encodes CASSLVTSAYEQYF.

The gene calls are TRBV28 and TRBJ1-1, with D unresolved. Trimming left V 2 bases short and J 6 bases short, with 7 bases between. The CDR3 extends over 12 amino acids. Germline CDR1 and CDR2: MDHEN and SYDVKM. The CDR3 region is CASSLRRAEAFF. The DNA of the CDR3 is TGTGCCAGCAGTTTAAGGAGAGCTGAAGCTTTCTTT.

This sequence joins TRBV10-1 and TRBJ2-2, with no clear D. The CDR3 runs to 12 residues. Looked up from germline, CDR1 is WNHNN and CDR2 is SYGVQD (reference sequence). The germline V and J ends were trimmed by 0 bases and 6 bases, with 2 bases remaining between them. The DNA for the CDR3 is TGCGCCAGCAGTGAGTCCGCCGGGGAGCTGTTTTTT. Protein: CASSESAGELFF.

The chain is built from TRBV7-2 and TRBJ1-2; weak D call: TRBD1 (5 bases). The CDR3 loop spans 15 amino acids. Trimming stripped 1 base from V and 2 bases from J, with 11 bases between. Germline V gives CDR1 SGHTA, CDR2 FQGNSA. Written as DNA, the CDR3 is TGTGCCAGCAGCTTAGTTGGGGCAGCGAACTATGGCTACACCTTC. Translation gives CASSLVGAANYGYTF.

This clone was recorded once. The sample contains more than one DNA sequence encoding this CDR3. The V call is TRBV9, the J call TRBJ1-5; TRBD1 matches at 7 bases. CDR3 length equals 14 residues. With 4 bases clipped from V and 2 bases from J, the junction kept 3 bases outside the gene matches. Germline V gene data show CDR1 as SGDLS and CDR2 as YYNGEE. The CDR3 nucleotides read TGTGCCAGCAGCCTCGGGACAGGCAATCAGCCCCAGCATTTT. Protein: CASSLGTGNQPQHF.

J is TRBJ2-2 and V is TRBV6-1; D remains ambiguous. The CDR3 has 14 amino acids. From germline, CDR1 is MNHNS and CDR2 SASEGT. The V and J ends lost 5 bases and 1 base respectively, with 8 bases between them. CDR3 protein: CASSFSGNTGELFF. DNA of the CDR3: TGTGCCAGCAGTTTCTCCGGGAACACCGGGGAGCTGTTTTTT.

The chain uses TRBV7-8 and TRBJ2-7; a possible D gene is TRBD1 (5 bases). From germline, CDR1 is SGHVS and CDR2 FQNEAQ. The V and J ends lost 1 base and 0 bases respectively, with 16 bases between them. The CDR3 is 17 amino acids. The CDR3 coding sequence is TGTGCCAGCAGCTTAGAGGGGCCAGGGATGAGCTCCTACGAGCAGTACTTC. Residues: CASSLEGPGMSSYEQYF.

The chain uses TRBV5-8 and TRBJ2-1; D possibly corresponds to TRBD1 (5 bases). V dropped 0 bases and J dropped 4 bases, with 8 bases sitting between them. CDR1 and CDR2 from the germline V gene are SGHTS and YDEGEE. The CDR3 is 14 amino acids. DNA for the CDR3: TGTGCCAGCAGCTTGGCCAGGGTGTACAATGAGCAGTTCTTC. This encodes CASSLARVYNEQFF.

V is TRBV5-4 and J is TRBJ2-1, with 10 bases that match TRBD1. Unmatched junction bases numbered 8, after V lost 4 bases and J lost 4 bases. CDR3 size: 16 residues. CDR1 SGHNT and CDR2 YYREEE come from the germline V gene (reference sequence). Written as DNA, the CDR3 is TGTGCCAGCAGCGCCCCGACAGGGGGCCCATACAATGAGCAGTTCTTC. It is translated as CASSAPTGGPYNEQFF. The complete variable domain, with remaining parts taken from reference TRBV5-4 and TRBJ2-1, reads ETGVTQSPTHLIKTRGQQVTLRCSSQSGHNTVSWYQQALGQGPQFIFQYYREEENGRGNFPPRFSGLQFPNYSSELNVNALELDDSALYLCASSAPTGGPYNEQFFGPGTRLTVL.

The genes are TRBV2 and TRBJ2-5; TRBD2 might be the D (5 bases). The V gene lost 2 bases and the J gene lost 5 bases, with 9 bases spanning the gap. The germline V gene encodes CDR1 SNHLY and CDR2 FYNNEI. The CDR3 contains 13 residues. The CDR3 DNA reads as TGTGCCAGCAGTGAAATACTAGACGAGACCCAGTACTTC. Translating gives CASSEILDETQYF.

The chain combines TRBV11-2 with TRBJ2-7; D unresolved. Trimming took 4 bases from V and 3 from J, leaving 10 bases between them. Germline CDR1 reads SGHAT; CDR2 reads FQNNGV. The CDR3 consists of 13 residues. CDR3 sequence (DNA): TGTGCCAGCAGCTCCAACAGTAACTACGAGCAGTACTTC. It translates to CASSSNSNYEQYF.

This sequence joins TRBV7-3 and TRBJ2-5, with D maybe TRBD1 (6 bases). Germline V CDR1 and CDR2: SGHTA, FQGTGA. The V gene lost 5 bases and the J gene lost 3 bases, with 10 bases spanning the gap. The length of the CDR3 is 13 residues. As DNA, the CDR3 is TGTGCCAGCAGCCCTACAGGGAAAGAGACCCAGTACTTC. It translates to CASSPTGKETQYF.

This clone occurred once. The chain is built from TRBV10-3 and TRBJ2-1; 11 bases fit TRBD2. Germline trimming cut 3 bases from V and 8 bases from J; bases unmatched to any gene: 3. Germline V gene data show CDR1 as ENHRY and CDR2 as SYGVKD. The length of the CDR3 is 14 residues. DNA of the CDR3: TGTGCCATCAGTGATTCTAGCGGGAGGTATGAGCAGTTCTTC. Its protein is CAISDSSGRYEQFF.

The rearrangement links TRBV7-9 to TRBJ2-1; 7 nucleotides agree with TRBD1. The CDR3 sequence is 16 residues long. Germline V gives CDR1 SEHNR, CDR2 FQNEAQ (reference sequence). Unmatched junction bases numbered 8, after V lost 5 bases and J lost 1 base. CDR3 amino acids: CASSHYRQGSYNEQFF. CDR3 in DNA: TGTGCCAGCAGCCATTACCGACAGGGTTCCTACAATGAGCAGTTCTTC.

DNA for the CDR3: TGTGCCAGCAGTTACTCCCAGGGGAGGGCGTCTGAAGCTTTCTTT. This translates into CASSYSQGRASEAFF. The V gene is TRBV6-5, the J gene TRBJ1-1, with D possibly matching TRBD1 (6 bases). The CDR3 is made up of 15 amino acids. CDR1 and CDR2 (germline): MNHEY, SVGAGI. Trimming removed 0 bases at V and 6 bases at J, with 14 bases between.

The rearrangement joins TRBV7-9 to TRBJ1-1; D is uncertain. Germline CDR1 and CDR2: SEHNR and FQNEAQ (reference sequence). V lost 2 bases and J 10 bases, leaving 11 bases between the germline ends. There are 12 residues in the CDR3. The CDR3 spells CASSLSPAVAFF. In nucleotides, the CDR3 is TGTGCCAGCAGCTTATCGCCGGCGGTAGCTTTCTTT.

The chain combines TRBV5-6 with TRBJ2-7; no clear D. Per the germline V gene, CDR1 is SGHDT and CDR2 is YYEEEE. This CDR3 region has 12 residues. Trimming removed 1 base at V and 6 bases at J, with 8 bases between. The CDR3 DNA is TGTGCCAGCAGCTTGCGACCGGGCGAGCAGTACTTC. It encodes CASSLRPGEQYF.

This chain connects TRBV6-6 to TRBJ2-3, with D perhaps TRBD1 (6 bases). Germline loops: CDR1 MNHNY, CDR2 SVGAGI (reference sequence). V shed 6 bases and J shed 4 bases, with 8 bases lying between them. This CDR3 region has 12 residues. The CDR3 loop reads CASRAGADTQYF. CDR3 in DNA: TGTGCCAGCAGAGCAGGGGCAGATACGCAGTATTTT.

V usage is TRBV19 and J usage is TRBJ2-7, with 9 bases that match TRBD1. Germline values: CDR1 LNHDA, CDR2 SQIVND (reference sequence). With 1 base clipped from V and 3 bases from J, the junction kept 1 base outside the gene matches. The CDR3 has 14 residues. The CDR3 is CASSIGQGGYEQYF. CDR3 nucleotide sequence: TGTGCCAGTAGTATAGGACAGGGGGGCTACGAGCAGTACTTC.

V and J are TRBV5-1 and TRBJ2-7, with D possibly matching TRBD2 (5 bases). Germline-derived CDR1 and CDR2 are SGHRS and YFSETQ. CDR3 size: 14 residues. Trimming stripped 2 bases from V and 3 bases from J, with 12 bases between. The chain's CDR3 is CASSFEPGFYEQYF. The CDR3 region has the DNA TGCGCCAGCAGCTTCGAACCGGGGTTCTACGAGCAGTACTTC.